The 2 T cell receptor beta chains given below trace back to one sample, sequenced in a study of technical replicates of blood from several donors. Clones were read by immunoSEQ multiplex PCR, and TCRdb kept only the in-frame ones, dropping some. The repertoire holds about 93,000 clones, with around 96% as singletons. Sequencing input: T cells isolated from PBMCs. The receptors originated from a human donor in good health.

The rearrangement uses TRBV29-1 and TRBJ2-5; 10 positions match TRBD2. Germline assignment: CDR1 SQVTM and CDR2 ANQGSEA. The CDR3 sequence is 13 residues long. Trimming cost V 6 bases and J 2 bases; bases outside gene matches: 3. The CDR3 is CSVSGGAQETQYF. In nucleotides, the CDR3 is TGCAGCGTGAGCGGGGGGGCTCAAGAGACCCAGTACTTC.

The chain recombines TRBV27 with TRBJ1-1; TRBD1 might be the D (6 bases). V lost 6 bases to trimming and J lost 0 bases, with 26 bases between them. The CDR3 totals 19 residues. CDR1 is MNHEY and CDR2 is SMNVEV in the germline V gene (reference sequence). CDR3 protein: CASSREGVSFDYMNTEAFF. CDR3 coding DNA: TGTGCCAGCAGCAGGGAGGGGGTATCATTCGACTACATGAACACTGAAGCTTTCTTT.